The rows below give T cell receptor beta chains drawn from one sample of a study of technical replicates of blood from a handful of donors. Sequencing used immunoSEQ multiplex PCR; TCRdb keeps in-frame clones, though not all of them. Counted here are some 74,000 clones, nearly 98% occurring once; the ten biggest clones make up approximately 0.26%. The material sequenced was T cells isolated from PBMCs. These receptors all stem from a human donor in good health. The CDR3 runs from the conserved cysteine through the conserved F or W. Fields, in order: clone size, V gene, J gene, D gene, CDR3 DNA, CDR3 protein. D genes are given only for firm matches. Not all rows give a size; the values are once, few, many and, for expanded clones, a class.

clone size: NA; V gene: TRBV7-2; J gene: TRBJ1-5; D gene: NA; CDR3 DNA: TGTGCCAGCAGCTTTATAAGCGGGGCCGCCGATCAGCCCCAGCATTTT; CDR3 protein: CASSFISGAADQPQHF
clone size: NA; V gene: TRBV6-5; J gene: TRBJ2-5; D gene: NA; CDR3 DNA: TGTGCCAGCAGCGATACTCGGACCCAGTACTTC; CDR3 protein: CASSDTRTQYF
clone size: NA; V gene: TRBV7-8; J gene: TRBJ2-7; D gene: NA; CDR3 DNA: TGTGCCAGCAGCACTGTTAGGACATCGTTCTACGAGCAGTACTTC; CDR3 protein: CASSTVRTSFYEQYF
clone size: NA; V gene: TRBV10-2; J gene: TRBJ1-3; D gene: NA; CDR3 DNA: TGCGCCAGCCTCCACTCAGAGTCCAGGAAGGCAGGAAACACCATATATTTT; CDR3 protein: CASLHSESRKAGNTIYF
clone size: NA; V gene: TRBV29-1; J gene: TRBJ2-3; D gene: NA; CDR3 DNA: TGCAGCGTTGTCCTCACAGATACGCAGTATTTT; CDR3 protein: CSVVLTDTQYF
clone size: NA; V gene: TRBV5-6; J gene: TRBJ2-6; D gene: NA; CDR3 DNA: TGTGCCAGCAGCTTGGGGGCGGGGTCTGGGGCCAACGTCCTGACTTTC; CDR3 protein: CASSLGAGSGANVLTF
clone size: NA; V gene: TRBV27; J gene: TRBJ2-7; D gene: NA; CDR3 DNA: TGTGCCAGCAGTTCTAGCTCCTACGAGCAGTACTTC; CDR3 protein: CASSSSSYEQYF
clone size: NA; V gene: TRBV7-9; J gene: TRBJ2-6; D gene: TRBD1; CDR3 DNA: TGTGCCAGCAGCTTAGCCCAAGACAGGGCTGGGGCCAACGTCCTGACTTTC; CDR3 protein: CASSLAQDRAGANVLTF
clone size: NA; V gene: TRBV4-2; J gene: TRBJ1-1; D gene: TRBD1; CDR3 DNA: TGTGCCAGCAGCCAGGCAAGACAGGGGAGAACTGAAGCTTTCTTT; CDR3 protein: CASSQARQGRTEAFF
clone size: NA; V gene: TRBV29-1; J gene: TRBJ1-1; D gene: NA; CDR3 DNA: TGCAGCGCTAGTCGGGTTGGAGGCACTGAAGCTTTCTTT; CDR3 protein: CSASRVGGTEAFF
clone size: NA; V gene: TRBV21-1; J gene: TRBJ1-2; D gene: NA; CDR3 DNA: TGTGCCAGCAGCCTCACTTGGGGCCGCTACTATGGCTACACCTTC; CDR3 protein: CASSLTWGRYYGYTF
clone size: NA; V gene: TRBV6-5; J gene: TRBJ2-7; D gene: TRBD1; CDR3 DNA: TGTGCCAGCAGTTACACCGGGACAGGGGCCTACGAGCAGTACTTC; CDR3 protein: CASSYTGTGAYEQYF
clone size: NA; V gene: TRBV6-5; J gene: TRBJ2-7; D gene: NA; CDR3 DNA: TGTGCCAGCAGTTACTCTAGCAGGGGCTACGAGCAGTACTTC; CDR3 protein: CASSYSSRGYEQYF
clone size: NA; V gene: TRBV5-1; J gene: TRBJ1-2; D gene: TRBD1; CDR3 DNA: TGCGCCAGCAGCTTGGGCCTCGGGACAGATCGATCTAACTATGGCTACACCTTC; CDR3 protein: CASSLGLGTDRSNYGYTF
clone size: NA; V gene: TRBV6-6; J gene: TRBJ1-2; D gene: NA; CDR3 DNA: TGTGCCAGCAGTTACGGACGAGGACGGGAAAACTATGGCTACACCTTC; CDR3 protein: CASSYGRGRENYGYTF
clone size: NA; V gene: TRBV28; J gene: TRBJ1-5; D gene: TRBD1; CDR3 DNA: TGTGCCAGCAGTTTGGTTCAGGGGGCCTGGCCCCAGCATTTT; CDR3 protein: CASSLVQGAWPQHF
clone size: NA; V gene: TRBV2; J gene: TRBJ2-7; D gene: TRBD1; CDR3 DNA: TGTGCCAGTCGTTTCGGGACAGGCGAGCAGTACTTC; CDR3 protein: CASRFGTGEQYF
clone size: NA; V gene: TRBV30; J gene: TRBJ1-1; D gene: NA; CDR3 DNA: TGTGCTTACAGGGCCACTGAAGCTTTCTTT; CDR3 protein: CAYRATEAFF
clone size: NA; V gene: TRBV29-1; J gene: TRBJ2-6; D gene: NA; CDR3 DNA: TGCAGCGTTGAAGAGGGGGCCTCTTCTGGGGCCAACGTCCTGACTTTC; CDR3 protein: CSVEEGASSGANVLTF
clone size: once; V gene: TRBV6-5; J gene: TRBJ2-1; D gene: TRBD1; CDR3 DNA: TGTGCCAGCACAGGGGGCTCCTACAATGAGCAGTTCTTC; CDR3 protein: CASTGGSYNEQFF
clone size: NA; V gene: TRBV5-1; J gene: TRBJ1-5; D gene: NA; CDR3 DNA: TGCGCCAGCAGCTGGGGGACTGACAGCAATCAGCCCCAGCATTTT; CDR3 protein: CASSWGTDSNQPQHF
clone size: NA; V gene: TRBV6-5; J gene: TRBJ2-3; D gene: TRBD1; CDR3 DNA: TGTGCCAGCAGTTACAATCCAACCACAGGGGCTGATACGCAGTATTTT; CDR3 protein: CASSYNPTTGADTQYF
clone size: NA; V gene: TRBV7-8; J gene: TRBJ2-5; D gene: NA; CDR3 DNA: TGTGCCAGCAGCTTTGGAGTAGAGACCCAGTACTTC; CDR3 protein: CASSFGVETQYF
clone size: few; V gene: TRBV29-1; J gene: TRBJ1-3; D gene: NA; CDR3 DNA: TGCAGCGTTGAAGACGGGGGTTACGGAAACACCATATATTTT; CDR3 protein: CSVEDGGYGNTIYF
clone size: NA; V gene: TRBV5-4; J gene: TRBJ2-7; D gene: TRBD2; CDR3 DNA: TGTGCCAGCAGCTTGGCTGGCGGGAGGGGGTTTTACGAGCAGTACTTC; CDR3 protein: CASSLAGGRGFYEQYF
clone size: once; V gene: TRBV14; J gene: TRBJ1-4; D gene: NA; CDR3 DNA: TGTGCCAGCAGCCAATCCGGTTATGAAAAACTGTTTTTT; CDR3 protein: CASSQSGYEKLFF
clone size: NA; V gene: TRBV5-1; J gene: TRBJ1-2; D gene: NA; CDR3 DNA: TGCGCCAGCAGCTTGGGTACAGCTAACTATGGCTACACCTTC; CDR3 protein: CASSLGTANYGYTF
clone size: once; V gene: TRBV29-1; J gene: TRBJ1-1; D gene: NA; CDR3 DNA: TGCAGCGTTGGCCCGGGACTCAGGAACACTGAAGCTTTCTTT; CDR3 protein: CSVGPGLRNTEAFF
clone size: NA; V gene: TRBV2; J gene: TRBJ2-3; D gene: NA; CDR3 DNA: TGTGCCAGCAGGGCAGACGGAGGGGTAGCATATACGCAGTATTTT; CDR3 protein: CASRADGGVAYTQYF
clone size: NA; V gene: TRBV19; J gene: TRBJ2-3; D gene: NA; CDR3 DNA: TGTGCCAGTAGTAAGGAGGGGGCCACAGATACGCAGTATTTT; CDR3 protein: CASSKEGATDTQYF
clone size: NA; V gene: TRBV2; J gene: TRBJ2-7; D gene: TRBD1; CDR3 DNA: TGTGCCAGCGCTTACCTAGGGACAGACAACGAGCAGTACTTC; CDR3 protein: CASAYLGTDNEQYF
clone size: NA; V gene: TRBV6-6; J gene: TRBJ2-1; D gene: NA; CDR3 DNA: TGTGCCAGCCGGGATAGCGGATACAATGAGCAGTTCTTC; CDR3 protein: CASRDSGYNEQFF
clone size: NA; V gene: TRBV7-9; J gene: TRBJ2-1; D gene: NA; CDR3 DNA: TGTGCCAGCAGCTTAGATCTCTCTAGCTCCTACAATGAGCAGTTCTTC; CDR3 protein: CASSLDLSSSYNEQFF
clone size: NA; V gene: TRBV5-1; J gene: TRBJ2-7; D gene: NA; CDR3 DNA: TGCGCCAGCAGCTTCACTAAGCGTCCTTCCTACTACGAGCAGTACTTC; CDR3 protein: CASSFTKRPSYYEQYF
clone size: NA; V gene: TRBV2; J gene: TRBJ2-7; D gene: NA; CDR3 DNA: TGTGCCAGCCTAAGCGTCTGGATCTACGAGCAGTACTTC; CDR3 protein: CASLSVWIYEQYF
clone size: NA; V gene: TRBV19; J gene: TRBJ2-7; D gene: TRBD1; CDR3 DNA: TGTGCCAGTAGTACCGGACAGGGGTCGAACGAGCAGTACTTC; CDR3 protein: CASSTGQGSNEQYF
clone size: NA; V gene: TRBV7-9; J gene: TRBJ2-7; D gene: TRBD1; CDR3 DNA: TGTGCCAGCAGCCACTGGACAGGTGGGGCTTACGAGCAGTACTTC; CDR3 protein: CASSHWTGGAYEQYF
clone size: NA; V gene: TRBV7-6; J gene: TRBJ1-2; D gene: TRBD1; CDR3 DNA: TGTGCCAGCAGCCCTCTTGGGACAGGACCCTCTTATGGCTACACCTTC; CDR3 protein: CASSPLGTGPSYGYTF
clone size: NA; V gene: TRBV28; J gene: TRBJ2-2; D gene: NA; CDR3 DNA: TGTGCCAGCAGTTACGGGGGATACACCGGGGAGCTGTTTTTT; CDR3 protein: CASSYGGYTGELFF
clone size: NA; V gene: TRBV4-1; J gene: TRBJ1-1; D gene: NA; CDR3 DNA: TGCGCCAGCAGCCCCCGGACAGCTATGAACACTGAAGCTTTCTTT; CDR3 protein: CASSPRTAMNTEAFF